The T cell receptor (beta chain) under discussion was sequenced for a study of T cell responses to AZD1222 COVID-19 vaccine. About the study: Second doses were pooled across both intervals (about 4 or about 12 weeks). Study-level findings and limits: With dominance at 160-218 and 743-854, vaccine-associated CD4 TCRs spanned spike. Regions left unmutated in variants are reportedly the target of nearly half of spike-specific TCRs. Donors, mostly white British, included more females; clonal diversity was possibly underestimated.

Concerning this clone: What it binds is unknown.

Germline CDR1 reads LNHNV; CDR2 reads YYDKDF (reference sequence). V lost 9 bases to trimming and J lost 2 bases, with 11 bases between them. The CDR3 has 12 amino acids. Produced via immunoSEQ multiplex PCR; TCRdb's table is partial and in-frame only. The sample records under 95,000 clones, around 85% being singletons. The sequencing used peripheral blood, collected on day 0 of AZD1222 vaccination. This clonotype was obtained from an adult in good health. The rearrangement joins TRBV15 to TRBJ2-7; D gene unclear. This CDR3 is CATATVTYEQYF. The CDR3 DNA reads TGTGCCACTGCGACGGTTACCTACGAGCAGTACTTC.